This T cell receptor beta chain comes out of a study of Ad26.COV2.S vaccination and SARS-CoV-2 variants. Background on the study: As a participant in COV1001, the donor was in the Ad26.COV2.S trial arm. Broader study findings: Following vaccination, spike-specific CD8+ and CD4+ T cell responses reportedly exhibited substantial breadth.

As for this clone: Its specificity is unknown.

This CDR3 contains 12 residues. Germline lookup yields CDR1 MNHNY and CDR2 SVGAGI (reference sequence). Trimming stripped 6 bases from V and 4 bases from J, with 6 bases between. The repertoire was sequenced with immunoSEQ multiplex PCR; TCRdb's copy has only in-frame clones and lacks some. The repertoire holds 440,000 or so clones, with roughly 87% as singletons. The treatment was: around 19 received Ad26.COV2.S at low or high dose, single or two shots; five or six received placebo; per-sample allocation not given. Sampling happened 63 days after the first vaccine or placebo injection. The donor was a Boston adult aged 18-55 years. The administered vaccine (an Ad26 vector) expressed Wuhan-strain SARS-CoV-2 spike.

V usage is TRBV6-6 and J usage is TRBJ2-2; D is ambiguous. The sequences come from peripheral blood, collected in a trial of Ad26.COV2.S vaccine versus placebo. This TCR was sampled from a person aged 18 to 59 who received the Ad26.COV2.S COVID-19 vaccine or a placebo. CDR3 residues: CASSLLTGELFF. The CDR3 DNA is TGTGCCAGCAGCCTCCTCACCGGGGAGCTGTTTTTT.